A selection of T cell receptor beta chains follows, all from one sample in a study of cytomegalovirus exposure and HLA in healthy donors. Assay used: immunoSEQ multiplex PCR; TCRdb lists only in-frame clones, some missing. Counted here are about 92,000 clones, around 81% occurring once; the ten biggest clones make up approximately 2%. What was sequenced was PBMCs. The receptors were sampled from a man younger than 35 in good health and CMV-seronegative. Each CDR3 is given with its conserved first and last residue. The D gene is left open where the match is weak. Some rows have no size entry. The others give once, few or many, or a class for an expanded clone.

J gene,clone size,D gene,V gene,CDR3 DNA,CDR3 protein
TRBJ2-1,NA,TRBD1,TRBV7-9,TGTTCCAGCAGCCCCCCGGGACAGGGAGCCAATGAGCAGTTCTTC,CSSSPPGQGANEQFF
TRBJ2-7,NA,TRBD2,TRBV10-3,TGTGCCATCAGTGAAACCGGGACTAGCAGGGAGCAGTACTTC,CAISETGTSREQYF
TRBJ1-1,NA,NA,TRBV19,TGTGCCAGTAGCTCGGGGACCGGGACTTACACTGAAGCTTTCTTT,CASSSGTGTYTEAFF
TRBJ1-6,NA,TRBD1,TRBV4-2,TGTGCCAGCAGCCAAGATAGGACAGGAAAATCACCCCTCCACTTT,CASSQDRTGKSPLHF
TRBJ1-1,once,NA,TRBV6-5,TGTGCCAGCAGTGAAGGGGTGCACACTGAAGCTTTCTTT,CASSEGVHTEAFF
TRBJ2-7,NA,NA,TRBV5-1,TGCGCCAGCAGCCTAACAGTGACGCCGGCCTACGAGCAGTACTTC,CASSLTVTPAYEQYF
TRBJ1-1,once,NA,TRBV28,TGTGCCAGCAGCATCCAGGGTTTGGGGAACACTGAAGCTTTCTTT,CASSIQGLGNTEAFF
TRBJ2-3,NA,NA,TRBV5-1,TGCGCCAGCAGCTTGGCCCTAGCGAGGAGCACAGATACGCAGTATTTT,CASSLALARSTDTQYF
TRBJ1-5,NA,NA,TRBV19,TGTGCCAGTAGTTGGCGGGAGAATCAGCCCCAGCATTTT,CASSWRENQPQHF
TRBJ2-5,NA,NA,TRBV6-5,TGTGCCAGCAGTTACCGGGGCGGGGGCGTCCAAGAGACCCAGTACTTC,CASSYRGGGVQETQYF
TRBJ2-5,NA,TRBD2,TRBV5-6,TGTGCCAGCAGCTTGGGAGGTCTAGCGGGGGTGCAAGAGACCCAGTACTTC,CASSLGGLAGVQETQYF
TRBJ1-2,NA,NA,TRBV10-3,TGTGCCATCAGTGAGTCCCAGGCTTGGGGCTACACCTTC,CAISESQAWGYTF
TRBJ2-1,NA,TRBD2,TRBV6-1,TGTGCCAGCAGAGTGACTAGCGCGGTCAATGAGCAGTTCTTC,CASRVTSAVNEQFF
TRBJ2-2,NA,TRBD1,TRBV5-1,TGCGCCAGCAGCGTGGGACAGGCCGTCACCGGGGAGCTGTTTTTT,CASSVGQAVTGELFF
TRBJ2-5,NA,TRBD1,TRBV2,TGTGCCAGCATCTCGACAGGGGTGGTCGAGACCCAGTACTTC,CASISTGVVETQYF
TRBJ2-1,NA,TRBD2,TRBV2,TGTGCCAGCAGTGAGAGCGGGGGGCCTGTGAATGAGCAGTTCTTC,CASSESGGPVNEQFF
TRBJ2-7,NA,NA,TRBV7-8,TGTGCCAGCAGCTTAGTGTTAGGAGGCTTGAGCTCCTACGAGCAGTACTTC,CASSLVLGGLSSYEQYF
TRBJ2-1,NA,NA,TRBV5-1,TGCGCCAGCAGATTGCCAGGGGCCAACAATGAGCAGTTCTTC,CASRLPGANNEQFF
TRBJ1-1,NA,TRBD1,TRBV4-1,TGCGCCAGCAGCTTTCGACAGGGTTTGAACACTGAAGCTTTCTTT,CASSFRQGLNTEAFF
TRBJ2-7,NA,TRBD1,TRBV27,TGTGCCAGCAGTTTTGGGGGACAGGGGACGTCCGAGCAGTACTTC,CASSFGGQGTSEQYF
TRBJ2-5,NA,TRBD1,TRBV4-2,TGTGCCAGCAGCCGGACAGGAGAGGGCCAAGAGACCCAGTACTTC,CASSRTGEGQETQYF
TRBJ1-5,NA,NA,TRBV2,TGTGCCAGCAGTGATGAACAGCAACCCAATCAGCCCCAGCATTTT,CASSDEQQPNQPQHF
TRBJ1-1,NA,NA,TRBV18,TGTGCCAGCTCACCCAACAGTAACACTGAAGCTTTCTTT,CASSPNSNTEAFF
TRBJ1-5,few,TRBD1,TRBV5-1,TGCGCCAGCCCGACAGGGAATCAGCCCCAGCATTTT,CASPTGNQPQHF
TRBJ2-3,NA,TRBD1,TRBV25-1,TGTGCCGCGGCTCAGGGGGCCCCGGATACGCAGTATTTT,CAAAQGAPDTQYF
TRBJ1-5,NA,TRBD1,TRBV18,TGTGCCAGCTCGCGGAACAGGGGTCCGGAGCCCCAGCATTTT,CASSRNRGPEPQHF
TRBJ1-4,NA,NA,TRBV7-9,TGTGCCAGCAGCTTAGGGCGGAGTGAAAAACTGTTTTTT,CASSLGRSEKLFF
TRBJ2-5,NA,TRBD2,TRBV11-3,TGTGCCAGCAGCCCTGGGACTAGCAGGGGAGAGACCCAGTACTTC,CASSPGTSRGETQYF
TRBJ2-7,few,NA,TRBV18,TGTGCCAGCTCACCACCGGCGTTACAGGGCTACGAGCAGTACTTC,CASSPPALQGYEQYF
TRBJ2-7,NA,TRBD1,TRBV7-9,TGTTCCAGCAGCTTCCAGGACAGGCCCGTTACCTACGAGCAGTACTTC,CSSSFQDRPVTYEQYF
TRBJ2-3,NA,NA,TRBV5-1,TGCGCCAGCAGCCCCACGGTAGTCCCTGACACAGATACGCAGTATTTT,CASSPTVVPDTDTQYF
TRBJ1-1,NA,NA,TRBV14,TGTGCCAGCAGCCAGACAGTGAACACTGAAGCTTTCTTT,CASSQTVNTEAFF
TRBJ2-6,NA,TRBD1,TRBV10-2,TGCGCCAGCAGTGAGCCATACGGGGACAGGGGATTCTCTGGGGCCAACGTCCTGACTTTC,CASSEPYGDRGFSGANVLTF
TRBJ2-4,NA,TRBD2,TRBV2,TGTGCCAGCAGTGTCGCTAGCGGGGGGTCCCTAGCCAAAAACATTCAGTACTTC,CASSVASGGSLAKNIQYF
TRBJ1-6,NA,NA,TRBV9,TGTGCCAGCAGCCCCCTGCAGGCGACTAATTCACCCCTCCACTTT,CASSPLQATNSPLHF
TRBJ2-7,NA,NA,TRBV18,TGTGCCAGCTCACCACCGGGGCCGATCAGAAGCTACGAGCAGTACTTC,CASSPPGPIRSYEQYF
TRBJ2-7,NA,NA,TRBV7-9,TGTTCCAGTTCCCTTAGGTCGGTGGGTTCAGGCGAGCAGTACTTC,CSSSLRSVGSGEQYF
TRBJ2-6,few,NA,TRBV10-3,TGTGCCATCAGTGAGTCCATACACAGGGCTGGGGCCAACGTCCTGACTTTC,CAISESIHRAGANVLTF
TRBJ1-1,NA,NA,TRBV7-9,TGTGCCAGCAGCCGGGGGGCTAGCGAAGCTTTCTTT,CASSRGASEAFF
TRBJ2-3,once,TRBD2,TRBV7-3,TGTGCCAGCAGCTCCTCTAGCGGGGGGGATCATGTTACGCAGTATTTT,CASSSSSGGDHVTQYF
TRBJ2-7,NA,NA,TRBV7-2,TGTGCCAGCAGCTCAAGCAGAACCGACAGCCCCCGGGACTTC,CASSSSRTDSPRDF
TRBJ1-6,NA,TRBD1,TRBV27,TGTGCCAGCAGTGCACAGGGGGCGTATAATTCACCCCTCCACTTT,CASSAQGAYNSPLHF
TRBJ1-1,NA,NA,TRBV10-1,TGCGCCAGCAGTGTCTACGGGGAGCGGGGCACTGAAGCTTTCTTT,CASSVYGERGTEAFF
TRBJ2-7,NA,NA,TRBV18,TGTGCCAGCTCACCATCTACCCCTTCTCCAGGGGCCCTCCTTTCCTACGAGCAGTACTTC,CASSPSTPSPGALLSYEQYF
TRBJ2-2,once,TRBD2,TRBV27,TGTGCCAGCTGCGGGGGGGCGTACACCGGGGAGCTGTTTTTT,CASCGGAYTGELFF
TRBJ1-3,few,NA,TRBV19,TGTGCCAGTAGTATAGCAACTGCTGGAAACACCATATATTTT,CASSIATAGNTIYF